This T cell receptor beta chain was documented in a study of CD8 T cells in Susac syndrome. The V end lost 2 bases, the J end lost 5 bases, and 10 bases lay between the germline ends. The germline gives CDR1 SGHVS, CDR2 FQNEAQ. The CDR3 consists of 14 residues. An amount of RNA that ranged from roughly 0.45 to 1 ug was reverse transcribed with random hexamers. Amplification of the TCR beta CDR3 was carried out by immunoSEQ multiplex PCR, which spanned a total of 54 Vbeta and 13 Jbeta segments. TCRdb re-analysed the immunoSEQ multiplex PCR reads in MiXCR, keeping a single row per CDR3 protein. The sample has 130,000 or so distinct CDR3 sequences, 90% to 95% seen once. Negative isolation was used for CD8+ and CD4+ T cells and FACS enrichment for TEMRA cells.

The material sequenced was CD8+ T cells from PBMCs. The chain has TRBV7-8 and TRBJ1-5; D unresolved. This clonotype originated in a human donor with multiple sclerosis. The DNA of the CDR3 is TGTGCCAGCAGCTTACATCCGTATTATCAGCCCCAGCATTTT. Its protein product is CASSLHPYYQPQHF.